This TCR beta chain was sequenced for a study of cytomegalovirus exposure and HLA in healthy donors. CDR3 length: 16 residues. After removal of 6 bases from V and 0 bases from J, the junction contained 10 bases not matched to a gene. Germline values: CDR1 MNHNY, CDR2 SVGAGI (reference sequence). Concerning this clone: The antigen is not known.

The primer mix had 60 Vbeta and 13 Jbeta primers. TCRdb's copy holds only in-frame clones and misses some; the assay was immunoSEQ multiplex PCR. The data hold 150,000 to 180,000 clones, with around 79% observed a single time. General study findings and limits: In a later analysis, HLA-associated beta chains showed higher expansion and lower generation probabilities than comparable chains. In a later analysis, DRB1 alleles had the most associated TCRs; HLA-C alleles the fewest.

The chain is built from TRBV6-6 and TRBJ1-1; 7 nucleotides match TRBD1. The clonotype comes from a man aged 25 to 40 in good health and CMV-seropositive. Sequenced input: PBMCs. CDR3 coding DNA: TGTGCCAGCAGCCTACCATGGACAGGTCTGAACACTGAAGCTTTCTTT. Translating gives CASSLPWTGLNTEAFF.